This TCR beta chain is drawn from a study of blood T cell repertoires in COVID-19. Overall study context: Italy, Spain and the United States were the sources of the convalescent and acute COVID-19 samples. From T cells, B-cell-depleted T cells, or PBMCs came the material, which was cDNA or gDNA.

Original data processing: Nucleated cell counts were estimated from reference gene primer amplification. Some clones are missing from TCRdb's copy, which holds only in-frame ones; the method was immunoSEQ multiplex PCR. V, J and clone size reflect that table, while D and trimming were determined from the DNA. The data contain nearly 65,000 clones, around 84% of them singletons. The CDR3 sequence is 13 residues long. CDR1 SGHTA and CDR2 FQGNSA come from the germline V gene. Only a few counts were recorded for this clone. The junction shows a germline mismatch at one end, possibly a read error. What was sequenced was peripheral blood. The sequence was collected from a human donor in a cohort sampled during active COVID-19. The genes are TRBV7-2 and TRBJ2-3; 12 bases are a match to TRBD2. The DNA of the CDR3 is TGTGCCAGCAGCGAAAGACTAGCGGGGGCCTCGTGGTTT. The encoded protein is CASSERLAGASWF.